A single sample is the source of the 7 T cell receptor beta chains below, sequenced in a study of blood T cells in healthy people across ages. A second about 7 to 12 cycle PCR used barcoded and J-beta primers. A single record per CDR3 protein comes from TCRdb applying MiXCR to the 5' RACE reads. The table shows 1.6 million or so distinct CDR3 sequences, with roughly a third occurring only once. Sequencing was carried out using blood. All receptors derive from a woman aged 25 to 39 in good health.

This chain uses TRBV20-1 with TRBJ1-2, with D perhaps TRBD1 (5 bases). The CDR3 contains 14 residues. The V gene lost 3 bases and the J gene lost 7 bases, with 18 bases spanning the gap. The germline V gene encodes CDR1 DFQATT and CDR2 SNEGSKA (reference sequence). CDR3 bases: TGCAGTGCTAGTAGGCAGGGCCAAAAGGGTGGCTACACCTTC. Translated, it gives CSASRQGQKGGYTF.

The gene calls are TRBV2 and TRBJ1-5; 9 nucleotides agree with TRBD1. Germline V gene data show CDR1 as SNHLY and CDR2 as FYNNEI. With V trimmed by 2 bases and J by 7 bases, 3 bases remained unmatched. The CDR3 spans 14 residues. The CDR3 nucleotides are TGTGCCAGCAGTGAAACAGGGGGCCAGCAGCCCCAGCATTTT. It encodes CASSETGGQQPQHF.

This clonotype has only a few counts. This chain connects TRBV20-1 to TRBJ1-5; 7 bases align to TRBD1. CDR3 length equals 16 residues. V dropped 3 bases and J dropped 0; count of bases not matched to a gene: 8. Germline CDR1 reads DFQATT; CDR2 reads SNEGSKA (reference sequence). The CDR3 nucleotides read TGCAGTGCTAGTGGCGGGACAGTATTTAGCAATCAGCCCCAGCATTTT. Translating gives CSASGGTVFSNQPQHF.

This clonotype was counted at least ten times. This chain joins TRBV19 and TRBJ2-7; D possibly corresponds to TRBD2 (6 bases). There are 13 residues in the CDR3. Deletions cut 7 bases from V and 4 bases from J, with 14 bases between. CDR1 is LNHDA and CDR2 is SQIVND in the germline V gene (reference sequence). DNA for the CDR3: TGTGCCAGTACTGGCGGGGCCCTTTACGAGCAGTACTTC. Translated: CASTGGALYEQYF. Full variable domain (outside the CDR3, taken from reference TRBV19 and TRBJ2-7): DGGITQSPKYLFRKEGQNVTLSCEQNLNHDAMYWYRQDPGQGLRLIYYSQIVNDFQKGDIAEGYSVSREKKESFPLTVTSAQKNPTAFYLCASTGGALYEQYFGPGTRLTVT.

Points on this clonotype: Just one base apart from a much larger clone, this may be a read error. V is TRBV7-9 and J is TRBJ2-5, with 11 bases that match TRBD2. CDR3 length: 18 amino acids. V was pared by 1 base and J by 11 bases, with 18 bases of the junction left unmatched. Germline values: CDR1 SEHNR, CDR2 FQNEAQ (reference sequence). The CDR3 protein is CASSLVTSGGRPYNEQYF. In DNA form, the CDR3 reads TGTGCCAGCAGCTTAGTAACTAGCGGGGGCCGACCCTACAATGAGCAGTACTTC.

This sequence joins TRBV2 and TRBJ2-6; D is uncertain. This CDR3 is built from 19 residues. V shed 2 bases and J shed 0 bases, with 17 bases lying between them. Germline V gives CDR1 SNHLY, CDR2 FYNNEI. The CDR3 loop reads CASSEWIETVDSGANVLTF. As DNA, the CDR3 is TGTGCCAGCAGTGAATGGATCGAGACTGTTGACTCTGGGGCCAACGTCCTGACTTTC. Together with reference TRBV2 and TRBJ2-6, the CDR3 gives the full variable domain: EPEVTQTPSHQVTQMGQEVILRCVPISNHLYFYWYRQILGQKVEFLVSFYNNEISEKSEIFDDQFSVERPDGSNFTLKIRSTKLEDSAMYFCASSEWIETVDSGANVLTFGAGSRLTVL.

The sample holds a few counts of this clonotype. This chain links TRBV19 with TRBJ2-6; D may be TRBD1 or TRBD2 (7 bases each). The CDR3 contains 18 residues. V was cut by 6 bases and J by 3 bases, with 21 bases left in between. CDR1 and CDR2 from the germline V gene are LNHDA and SQIVND (reference sequence). CDR3 DNA: TGTGCCAGTAGCCCCTCAGGGGGGGGCCTCAGTGGGGCCAACGTCCTGACTTTC. Translating it yields CASSPSGGGLSGANVLTF.